This entry features one T cell receptor (beta chain) sequence. What it binds is unknown. TCRdb derives one entry per CDR3 protein from the 5' RACE reads, leaving out DNA. The sample's table shows 85,000 to 110,000 distinct CDR3 sequences. This sample is drawn from a study of monozygotic twins with inflammatory bowel disease. Study-wide results and caveats: IBD patients displayed reduced TCRbeta diversity (inverse Simpson) when set against healthy co-twins. Relative to healthy twins, IBD patients had fewer clonotypes in common with others, a gap that was especially apparent with disease activity.

The receptor was derived from a human donor with ulcerative colitis or Crohn's disease, or a healthy co-twin of an affected twin (not recorded which). Sample: blood.

The CDR3: CASSIGTGQLGETQYF. This chain links TRBV19 with TRBJ2-5; TCRdb lists TRBD1, though no DNA is available to test this call. Germline CDR1 reads LNHDA; CDR2 reads SQIVND (reference sequence). The CDR3 consists of 16 residues.